The 3 T cell receptor beta chains below were found in one sample sequenced in a study of T cells in Graves' hyperthyroidism and ophthalmopathy. Amplified regions were TCR beta CDR3 sequences from RNA transcripts. The TCR CDR3 first-round RT-PCR relied on the HTBI primer set. Via MiXCR, TCRdb re-called the multiplex PCR reads, giving one row per CDR3 protein. This sample has 490,000 or so distinct CDR3 sequences, with 46% found just once. The specimen sequenced was peripheral blood or thyroid tissue (not recorded which). Receptors were obtained from an adult woman with Graves' disease, either hyperthyroidism or ophthalmopathy (not recorded which).

The chain has TRBV5-1 and TRBJ1-5; the D gene is possibly TRBD1 (6 bases). This CDR3 has 14 residues. Per germline, CDR1 SGHRS and CDR2 YFSETQ. V was pared by 0 bases and J by 5 bases, with 9 bases between. The CDR3 DNA follows: TGCGCCAGCAGCTTGGAGGGGGGGCATCAGCCCCAGCATTTT. This codes for CASSLEGGHQPQHF.

This chain links TRBV7-2 with TRBJ2-5; D remains ambiguous. Trimming cost V 8 bases and J 2 bases, with 12 bases left between them. This CDR3 region has 13 residues. Germline V CDR1 and CDR2: SGHTA, FQGNSA. The CDR3 spells CASCRRIQETQYF. The CDR3 nucleotides read TGTGCCAGCTGCCGGCGGATACAAGAGACCCAGTACTTC. The full variable domain, in which reference TRBV7-2 and TRBJ2-5 provide the parts outside the CDR3, is GAGVSQSPSNKVTEKGKDVELRCDPISGHTALYWYRQSLGQGLEFLIYFQGNSAPDKSGLPSDRFSAERTGGSVSTLTIQRTQQEDSAVYLCASCRRIQETQYFGPGTRLLVL.

In its sample, this clonotype was seen once. CDR3 sequence reads: CASSSGRNIQYF. CDR3 in DNA: TGTGCCAGCAGCTCAGGACGAAACATTCAGTACTTC. The chain links TRBV7-9 to TRBJ2-7; D call uncertain. Near its end, the DNA agrees better with TRBJ2-4, so the J call may be wrong. Per germline, CDR1 SEHNR and CDR2 FQNEAQ (reference sequence). The CDR3 length is 12 residues.